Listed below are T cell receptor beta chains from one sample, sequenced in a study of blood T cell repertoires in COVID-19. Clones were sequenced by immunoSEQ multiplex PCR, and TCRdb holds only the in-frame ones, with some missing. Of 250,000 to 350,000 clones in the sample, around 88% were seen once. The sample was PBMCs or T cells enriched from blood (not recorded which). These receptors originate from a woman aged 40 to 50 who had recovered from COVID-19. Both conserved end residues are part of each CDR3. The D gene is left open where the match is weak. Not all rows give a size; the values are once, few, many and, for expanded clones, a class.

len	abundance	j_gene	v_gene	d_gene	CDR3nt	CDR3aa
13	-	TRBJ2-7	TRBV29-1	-	TGCAGCGTTGAAGGGGTAGCCCCCTACGAGCAGTACTTC	CSVEGVAPYEQYF
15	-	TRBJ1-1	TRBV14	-	TGTGCCAGCAGCCAAGATCCGGCGGCTACTACTGAAGCTTTCTTT	CASSQDPAATTEAFF
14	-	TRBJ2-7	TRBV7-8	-	TGTGCCAGCAGTGGACTGATCGCCTCCTACGAGCAGTACTTC	CASSGLIASYEQYF
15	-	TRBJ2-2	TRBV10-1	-	TGCGCCAGCAGGACCACGTACGGAGGTTTAAGGGAGCTGTTTTTT	CASRTTYGGLRELFF
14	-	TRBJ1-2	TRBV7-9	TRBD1	TGTGCCAGCAGCGCTGGACAGGGCGACTATGGCTACACCTTC	CASSAGQGDYGYTF
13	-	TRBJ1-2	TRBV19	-	TGTGCCAGTAGTCCCGGGGAGCGGAGTGGCTACACCTTC	CASSPGERSGYTF
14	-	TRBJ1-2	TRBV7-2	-	TGTGCCAGCAGCTTAGAGAAGCTCAACTATGGCTACACCTTC	CASSLEKLNYGYTF
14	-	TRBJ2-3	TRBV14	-	TGTGCCAGCAGCCAACGAGGGGGACCAGATACGCAGTATTTT	CASSQRGGPDTQYF
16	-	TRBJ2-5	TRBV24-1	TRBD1	TGTGCCACCAGTGATTGGACGCCGGGACAGCAAGAGACCCAGTACTTC	CATSDWTPGQQETQYF
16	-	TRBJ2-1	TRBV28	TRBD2	TGTGCCAGCAGTTCCGTGACTAGCGGGAGATCGAATGAGCAGTTCTTC	CASSSVTSGRSNEQFF
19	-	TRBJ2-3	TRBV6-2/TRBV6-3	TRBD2	TGTGCCAGCAGTTCTCATGGACTAGCGGGAGCCGGGGGCACAGATACGCAGTATTTT	CASSSHGLAGAGGTDTQYF
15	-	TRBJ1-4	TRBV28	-	TGTGCCAGTAGAAGGAAGGGAGGGGCCAATGAAAAACTGTTTTTT	CASRRKGGANEKLFF
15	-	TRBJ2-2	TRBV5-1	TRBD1	TGCGCCAGCAGCTTGACAGGGGGGAGTACCGGGGAGCTGTTTTTT	CASSLTGGSTGELFF
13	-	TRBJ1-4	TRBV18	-	TGTGCCAGCTCTATCCTTCAGGGTGAAAAACTGTTTTTT	CASSILQGEKLFF
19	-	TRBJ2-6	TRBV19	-	TGTGCCAGTAGTCCCCGACCCGGACTGGGCTCCTCTGGGGCCAACGTCCTGACTTTC	CASSPRPGLGSSGANVLTF
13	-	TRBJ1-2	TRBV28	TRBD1	TGTGCCAGCAGGCCGACAGGGGAGGACGGCTACACCTTC	CASRPTGEDGYTF
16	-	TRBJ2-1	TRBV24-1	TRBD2	TGTGCCACCAGTGATCCGACTAGCGGGAGGGCAAGTGAGCAGTTCTTC	CATSDPTSGRASEQFF
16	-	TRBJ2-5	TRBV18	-	TGTGCCAGCTCACCAGGGTACAGTACTTTCCAAGAGACCCAGTACTTC	CASSPGYSTFQETQYF
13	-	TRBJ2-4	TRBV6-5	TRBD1	TGTGCCAGCAGCAATGACAGGGTTAACATTCAGTACTTC	CASSNDRVNIQYF
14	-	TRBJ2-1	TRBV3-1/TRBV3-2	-	TGTGCCAGCAGCGCCCGCAGGCAAAGCAATGAGCAGTTCTTC	CASSARRQSNEQFF
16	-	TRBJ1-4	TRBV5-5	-	TGTGCCAGCAGCCATCCGGACAGTGCAACTAATGAAAAACTGTTTTTT	CASSHPDSATNEKLFF
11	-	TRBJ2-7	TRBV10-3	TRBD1	TGTGCCATCAGTGGGGACAGGGGGCAGTACTTC	CAISGDRGQYF
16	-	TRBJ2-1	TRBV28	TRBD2	TGTGCCAGCAGTAGCGGACTAGCGGCGAGTTTAGATGAGCAGTTCTTC	CASSSGLAASLDEQFF
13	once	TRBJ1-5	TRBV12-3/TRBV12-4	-	TGTGCCAGCAGCAACTCCTGGGGGGAGCCCCAGCATTTT	CASSNSWGEPQHF
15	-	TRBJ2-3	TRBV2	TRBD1	TGTGCCAGCAGTGCCCCGACAGGGAGCACAGATACGCAGTATTTT	CASSAPTGSTDTQYF
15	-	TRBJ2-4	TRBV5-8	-	TGTGCCAGCAGCTTGGGCAGGGTGGCCAAAAACATTCAGTACTTC	CASSLGRVAKNIQYF